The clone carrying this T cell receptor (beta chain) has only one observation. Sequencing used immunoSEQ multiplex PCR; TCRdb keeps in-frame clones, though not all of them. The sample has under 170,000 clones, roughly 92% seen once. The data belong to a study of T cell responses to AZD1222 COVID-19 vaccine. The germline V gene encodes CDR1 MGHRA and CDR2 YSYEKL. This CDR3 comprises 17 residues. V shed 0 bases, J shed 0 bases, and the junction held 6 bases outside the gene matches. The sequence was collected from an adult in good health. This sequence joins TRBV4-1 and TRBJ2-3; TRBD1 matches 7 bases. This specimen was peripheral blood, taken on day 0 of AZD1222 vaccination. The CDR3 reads CASSQDPTGPSTDTQYF. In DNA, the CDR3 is TGCGCCAGCAGCCAAGATCCGACAGGGCCCAGCACAGATACGCAGTATTTT.